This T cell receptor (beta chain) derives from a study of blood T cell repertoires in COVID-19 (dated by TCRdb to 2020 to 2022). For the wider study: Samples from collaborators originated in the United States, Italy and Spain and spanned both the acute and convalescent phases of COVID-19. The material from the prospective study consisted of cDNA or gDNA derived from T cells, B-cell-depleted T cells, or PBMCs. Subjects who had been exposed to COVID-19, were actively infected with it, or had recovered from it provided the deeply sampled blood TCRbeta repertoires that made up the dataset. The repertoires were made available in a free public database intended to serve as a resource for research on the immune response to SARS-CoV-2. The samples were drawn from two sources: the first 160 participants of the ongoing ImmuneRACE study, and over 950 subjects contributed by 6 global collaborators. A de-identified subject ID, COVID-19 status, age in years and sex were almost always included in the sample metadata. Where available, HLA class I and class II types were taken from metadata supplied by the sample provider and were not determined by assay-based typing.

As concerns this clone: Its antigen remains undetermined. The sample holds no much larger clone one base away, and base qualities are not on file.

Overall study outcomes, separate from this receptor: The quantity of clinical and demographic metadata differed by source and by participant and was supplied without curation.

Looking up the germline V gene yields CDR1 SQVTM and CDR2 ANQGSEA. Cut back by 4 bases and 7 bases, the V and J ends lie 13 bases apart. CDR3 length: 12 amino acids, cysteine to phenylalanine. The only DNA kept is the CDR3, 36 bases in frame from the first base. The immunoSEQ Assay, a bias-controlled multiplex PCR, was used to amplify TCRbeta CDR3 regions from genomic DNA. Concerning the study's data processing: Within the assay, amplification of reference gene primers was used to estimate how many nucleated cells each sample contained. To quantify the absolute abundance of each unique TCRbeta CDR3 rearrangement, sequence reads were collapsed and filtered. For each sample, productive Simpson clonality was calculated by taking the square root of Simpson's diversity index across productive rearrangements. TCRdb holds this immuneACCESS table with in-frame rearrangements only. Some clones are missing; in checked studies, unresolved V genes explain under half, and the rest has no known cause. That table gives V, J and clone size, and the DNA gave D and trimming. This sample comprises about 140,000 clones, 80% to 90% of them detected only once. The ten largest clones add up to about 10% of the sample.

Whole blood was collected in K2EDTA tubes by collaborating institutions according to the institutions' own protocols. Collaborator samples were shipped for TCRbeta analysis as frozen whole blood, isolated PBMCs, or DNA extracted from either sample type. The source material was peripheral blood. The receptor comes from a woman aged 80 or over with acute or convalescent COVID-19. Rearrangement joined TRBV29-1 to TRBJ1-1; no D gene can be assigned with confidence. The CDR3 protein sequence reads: CSVAEQPNEAFF. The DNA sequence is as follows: TGCAGCGTTGCAGAACAGCCTAATGAAGCTTTCTTT.